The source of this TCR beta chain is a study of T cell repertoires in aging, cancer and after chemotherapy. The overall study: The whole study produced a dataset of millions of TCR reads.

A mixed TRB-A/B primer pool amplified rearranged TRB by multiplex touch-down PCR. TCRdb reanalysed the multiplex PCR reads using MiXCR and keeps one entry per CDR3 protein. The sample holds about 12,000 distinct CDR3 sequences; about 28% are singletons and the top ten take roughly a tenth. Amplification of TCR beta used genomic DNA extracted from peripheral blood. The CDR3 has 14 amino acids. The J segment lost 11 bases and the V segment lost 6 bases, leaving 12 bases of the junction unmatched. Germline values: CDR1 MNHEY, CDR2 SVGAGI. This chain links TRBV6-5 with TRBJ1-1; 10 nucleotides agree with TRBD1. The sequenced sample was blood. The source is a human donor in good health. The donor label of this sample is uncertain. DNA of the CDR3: TGTGCCAGCAGGATGACAGGGGGCGGGGTAGGTGCTTTCTTT. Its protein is CASRMTGGGVGAFF.